The rows below give T cell receptor beta chains drawn from one sample of a study of cytomegalovirus exposure and HLA in healthy donors. Assay used: immunoSEQ multiplex PCR; TCRdb lists only in-frame clones, some missing. The sample yields about 100,000 clones, over 75% seen once. Sequencing used PBMCs. These receptors all come from a young man in good health and CMV-seronegative. CDR3s include the opening cysteine and the closing phenylalanine or tryptophan. The order of the fields is clone size, D gene, V gene, J gene, CDR3 protein, CDR3 DNA. A D gene is named only where the DNA matches it firmly. Clone size appears in some rows only: once, few, many, or a class for an expanded clone.

size: NA
D: NA
V: TRBV19
J: TRBJ1-2
CDR3: CASSIGGFQGGYTF
DNA: TGTGCCAGTAGTATCGGCGGTTTCCAGGGGGGCTACACCTTC

size: NA
D: NA
V: TRBV29-1
J: TRBJ2-1
CDR3: CSVDRQSSSYNEQFF
DNA: TGCAGCGTTGATCGCCAATCGAGCTCCTACAATGAGCAGTTCTTC

size: few
D: TRBD2
V: TRBV6-4
J: TRBJ2-2
CDR3: CASSDSLAGAHTGELFF
DNA: TGTGCCAGCAGTGACTCCCTAGCGGGGGCCCACACCGGGGAGCTGTTTTTT

size: NA
D: TRBD2
V: TRBV19
J: TRBJ2-1
CDR3: CASSSIAGGRNEQFF
DNA: TGTGCCAGTAGTTCGATTGCGGGGGGGCGTAATGAGCAGTTCTTC

size: NA
D: NA
V: TRBV5-4
J: TRBJ2-7
CDR3: CASSTRSDYEQYF
DNA: TGTGCCAGCAGCACGCGGTCCGACTACGAGCAGTACTTC

size: NA
D: NA
V: TRBV19
J: TRBJ2-1
CDR3: CASSTGDEQFF
DNA: TGTGCCAGTAGCACAGGCGATGAGCAGTTCTTC

size: NA
D: NA
V: TRBV14
J: TRBJ2-7
CDR3: CASSATGLWNEQYF
DNA: TGTGCCAGCAGCGCCACAGGGCTTTGGAACGAGCAGTACTTC

size: few
D: TRBD2
V: TRBV5-6
J: TRBJ2-3
CDR3: CASSLILAGSTDTQYF
DNA: TGTGCCAGCAGCTTGATCCTAGCGGGGAGCACAGATACGCAGTATTTT

size: once
D: NA
V: TRBV9
J: TRBJ1-1
CDR3: CASSAGGANTEAFF
DNA: TGTGCCAGCAGCGCCGGGGGGGCGAACACTGAAGCTTTCTTT

size: NA
D: TRBD1
V: TRBV11-2
J: TRBJ2-7
CDR3: CASSSGTGYHEQYF
DNA: TGTGCCAGCAGCTCCGGGACAGGGTACCACGAGCAGTACTTC

size: NA
D: TRBD2
V: TRBV15
J: TRBJ2-1
CDR3: CATSRSYGTSNEQFF
DNA: TGTGCCACCAGCAGATCATATGGGACTAGCAATGAGCAGTTCTTC

size: few
D: NA
V: TRBV6-1
J: TRBJ1-4
CDR3: CASRTEGEKLFF
DNA: TGTGCCAGCAGGACCGAGGGTGAAAAACTGTTTTTT

size: NA
D: TRBD1
V: TRBV6-1
J: TRBJ2-7
CDR3: CASSLTGEVGEQYF
DNA: TGTGCCAGCAGTTTGACAGGGGAGGTTGGCGAGCAGTACTTC

size: NA
D: NA
V: TRBV28
J: TRBJ2-1
CDR3: CASSLFGNEQFF
DNA: TGTGCCAGCAGTTTATTCGGGAATGAGCAGTTCTTC

size: few
D: NA
V: TRBV5-6
J: TRBJ2-1
CDR3: CASSVYRSREFF
DNA: TGTGCCAGCAGCGTATACCGGAGTCGGGAGTTCTTC

size: NA
D: TRBD2
V: TRBV7-9
J: TRBJ2-7
CDR3: CASSLASGTSGSYEQYF
DNA: TGTGCCAGCAGCTTAGCCTCCGGGACTAGCGGCTCCTACGAGCAGTACTTC

size: NA
D: TRBD2
V: TRBV28
J: TRBJ2-7
CDR3: CASSLPSGGNYEQYF
DNA: TGTGCCAGCAGTTTGCCAAGCGGGGGGAACTACGAGCAGTACTTC

size: NA
D: NA
V: TRBV5-4
J: TRBJ2-5
CDR3: CASRKQGLRETQYF
DNA: TGTGCCAGCAGGAAACAGGGTCTTAGGGAGACCCAGTACTTC

size: NA
D: NA
V: TRBV5-1
J: TRBJ2-7
CDR3: CASRAWGDEQYF
DNA: TGCGCCAGCAGGGCGTGGGGGGACGAGCAGTACTTC

size: NA
D: TRBD1
V: TRBV15
J: TRBJ1-5
CDR3: CATSNRGPGNQPQHF
DNA: TGTGCCACCAGCAACAGGGGGCCAGGCAATCAGCCCCAGCATTTT

size: NA
D: TRBD1
V: TRBV6-9
J: TRBJ1-5
CDR3: CASRRQGGLQQPQHF
DNA: TGTGCCAGCAGGAGACAGGGGGGGCTCCAGCAGCCCCAGCATTTT

size: NA
D: NA
V: TRBV19
J: TRBJ2-7
CDR3: CASSVGIHEQYF
DNA: TGTGCCAGTAGCGTCGGGATCCACGAGCAGTACTTC

size: few
D: NA
V: TRBV29-1
J: TRBJ1-4
CDR3: CSVEAALDEKLFF
DNA: TGCAGCGTTGAGGCGGCCTTGGATGAAAAACTGTTTTTT

size: few
D: NA
V: TRBV6-1
J: TRBJ1-2
CDR3: CASNQNYGYTF
DNA: TGTGCCAGCAATCAGAACTATGGCTACACCTTC

size: once
D: NA
V: TRBV9
J: TRBJ1-6
CDR3: CASSGLPQSDSPLHF
DNA: TGTGCCAGCAGCGGTTTACCACAGAGTGATTCACCCCTCCACTTT

size: NA
D: TRBD1
V: TRBV5-6
J: TRBJ1-2
CDR3: CASSLDRGDGYTF
DNA: TGTGCCAGCAGCTTGGACAGGGGGGACGGCTACACCTTC

size: NA
D: NA
V: TRBV9
J: TRBJ2-2
CDR3: CASSAFTGELFF
DNA: TGTGCCAGCAGCGCCTTCACCGGGGAGCTGTTTTTT

size: NA
D: NA
V: TRBV2
J: TRBJ1-6
CDR3: CASSLPPRAYNSPLHF
DNA: TGTGCCAGCAGTTTACCCCCACGCGCCTATAATTCACCCCTCCACTTT

size: NA
D: TRBD1
V: TRBV5-6
J: TRBJ1-1
CDR3: CASSPAGTANTEAFF
DNA: TGTGCCAGCAGCCCTGCCGGGACAGCGAACACTGAAGCTTTCTTT